Each of the 8 T cell receptor beta chains below was sequenced from the same sample in a study of cytomegalovirus exposure and HLA in healthy donors. Researchers ran the PCR with 60 Vbeta and 13 Jbeta primers. The table came from immunoSEQ multiplex PCR; TCRdb's copy has only in-frame clones and leaves some out. The profile shows about 260,000 clones, 65% to 85% of them singletons. Specimen: PBMCs. These TCRs come from a female donor in good health and CMV-seronegative.

The chain employs TRBV19 and TRBJ1-1, with TRBD1 matching 9 bases. CDR1 and CDR2 from the germline V gene are LNHDA and SQIVND (reference sequence). V gave up 5 bases and J gave up 6 bases; unmatched junction bases: 13. The CDR3 extends over 16 amino acids. CDR3 in DNA: TGTGCCAGTAGTCGAACCGGGACAGGGAATATCCCTGAAGCTTTCTTT. Translation: CASSRTGTGNIPEAFF.

The chain combines TRBV5-6 with TRBJ1-2; a possible D gene is TRBD1 (5 bases). The CDR3 is 15 residues long. Germline V lookup: CDR1 SGHDT, CDR2 YYEEEE. The germline V and J ends were trimmed by 0 bases and 5 bases, with 14 bases remaining between them. CDR3 DNA sequence: TGTGCCAGCAGCTTGGACAGGCCTTTGGGTTATGGCTACACCTTC. Encoded protein: CASSLDRPLGYGYTF.

This clone has more than one count but fewer than ten. The chain carries TRBV5-6 and TRBJ1-5, with a tentative D call TRBD1 (5 bases). The V gene lost 0 bases and the J gene lost 2 bases, with 9 bases spanning the gap. This CDR3 is 15 amino acids long. Looked up from germline, CDR1 is SGHDT and CDR2 is YYEEEE. The CDR3 is CASSLAGARNQPQHF. CDR3 in DNA: TGTGCCAGCAGCTTGGCTGGGGCCCGCAATCAGCCCCAGCATTTT.

The table lists this clone with a few counts. CDR3 residues: CASGTPSGTYEQYF. The CDR3 DNA follows: TGTGCTAGTGGCACACCTAGCGGAACCTACGAGCAGTACTTC. The chain links TRBV12-5 to TRBJ2-7; TRBD2 agrees at 7 bases. Losses at the gene ends were 6 bases for V and 2 bases for J; bases not matched to a gene: 7. Germline V CDR1 and CDR2: LGHNT, FRNRAP. The length of the CDR3 is 14 residues.

V and J are TRBV27 and TRBJ2-5; 10 bases match TRBD2. The J call may be in error: the DNA end matches TRBJ2-7 better. Germline V CDR1 and CDR2: MNHEY, SMNVEV (reference sequence). CDR3 size: 13 residues. Written as DNA, the CDR3 is TGTGCCAGCAGTGCTAGCGGGAGCTACGAGCAGTACTTC. Translating gives CASSASGSYEQYF.

This clone was seen a few times. The chain uses TRBV5-1 and TRBJ2-1; D remains unclear. This CDR3 spans 14 amino acids. Trimming took 4 bases from V and 0 from J, leaving 8 bases between them. In germline, CDR1 is SGHRS, CDR2 YFSETQ. The CDR3 here is CASSQRSSYNEQFF. CDR3 nucleotides: TGCGCCAGCAGCCAACGGAGCTCCTACAATGAGCAGTTCTTC.

The V call is TRBV18, the J call TRBJ1-1, with TRBD1 identical over 8 bases. CDR3 size: 14 residues. In germline, CDR1 is KGHSH, CDR2 LQKENI. V was pared by 8 bases and J by 4 bases, with 9 bases of the junction left unmatched. The CDR3 DNA reads as TGTGCCAGCACCTTGACAGGGGAGGGCACTGAAGCTTTCTTT. The encoded protein is CASTLTGEGTEAFF. Drawing the rest from reference TRBV18 and TRBJ1-1, the complete variable domain is NAGVMQNPRHLVRRRGQEARLRCSPMKGHSHVYWYRQLPEEGLKFMVYLQKENIIDESGMPKERFSAEFPKEGPSILRIQQVVRGDSAAYFCASTLTGEGTEAFFGQGTRLTVV.

The chain has TRBV6-5 and TRBJ2-1; 12 nucleotides match TRBD2. The ends lost 7 bases at V and 7 bases at J; junction bases unmatched: 2. From germline, CDR1 is MNHEY and CDR2 SVGAGI. The CDR3 covers 13 residues. This CDR3 reads CASNGLAGNEQFF. The DNA for the CDR3 is TGTGCCAGCAATGGACTAGCGGGGAATGAGCAGTTCTTC.